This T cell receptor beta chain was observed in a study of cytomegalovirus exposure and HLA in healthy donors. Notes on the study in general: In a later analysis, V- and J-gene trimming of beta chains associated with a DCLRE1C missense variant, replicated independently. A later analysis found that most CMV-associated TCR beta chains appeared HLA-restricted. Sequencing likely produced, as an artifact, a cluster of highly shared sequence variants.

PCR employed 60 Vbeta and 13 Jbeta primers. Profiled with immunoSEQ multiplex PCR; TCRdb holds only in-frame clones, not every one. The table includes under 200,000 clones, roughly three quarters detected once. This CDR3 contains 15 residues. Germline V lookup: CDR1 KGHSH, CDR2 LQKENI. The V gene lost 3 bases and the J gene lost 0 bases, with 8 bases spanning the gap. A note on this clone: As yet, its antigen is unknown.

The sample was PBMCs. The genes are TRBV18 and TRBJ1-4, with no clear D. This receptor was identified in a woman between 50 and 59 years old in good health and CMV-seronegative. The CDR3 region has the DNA TGTGCCAGCTCACCCTCGCGTTCAACTAATGAAAAACTGTTTTTT. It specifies CASSPSRSTNEKLFF. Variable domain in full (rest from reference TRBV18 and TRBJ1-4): NAGVMQNPRHLVRRRGQEARLRCSPMKGHSHVYWYRQLPEEGLKFMVYLQKENIIDESGMPKERFSAEFPKEGPSILRIQQVVRGDSAAYFCASSPSRSTNEKLFFGSGTQLSVL.